The 5 T cell receptor beta chains presented below share a single source sample, sequenced in a study of OX40 agonist ivuxolimab in advanced cancers. Repertoires were generated with immunoSEQ multiplex PCR, while TCRdb's copy carries only in-frame clones and drops some. The sample lists 70,000 to 95,000 clones, about 83% occurring once. The source was CD4+ or CD8+ T cells sorted from blood, collected in a trial of the OX40 agonist ivuxolimab. The source is an adult with an advanced solid tumor such as melanoma, head and neck, liver or kidney cancer.

V gene TRBV30 combines with J gene TRBJ1-2; D is unresolved. Germline CDR1 GTSNPN, CDR2 SVGIG (reference sequence). V was pared by 2 bases and J by 2 bases, with 15 bases between. The CDR3 runs 15 residues. The DNA of the CDR3 is TGTGCCTGGAGTCCGACTCAGATTCTCAACTATGGCTACACCTTC. Protein product: CAWSPTQILNYGYTF.

This chain uses TRBV6-5 with TRBJ1-2, with 8 bases matching TRBD1. The trim removed 0 bases at V and 6 bases at J, leaving 9 bases unmatched. This CDR3 comprises 16 residues. Germline V CDR1 and CDR2: MNHEY, SVGAGI. CDR3: CASSYSRQGSGDGYTF. In DNA, the CDR3 is TGTGCCAGCAGTTACTCAAGACAGGGGAGCGGGGATGGCTACACCTTC.

The rearrangement uses TRBV6-1 and TRBJ1-2; 7 nucleotides line up with TRBD1. The CDR3 runs to 15 residues. The ends lost 4 bases at V and 1 base at J; junction bases unmatched: 6. Germline V CDR1 and CDR2: MNHNS, SASEGT. This chain's CDR3 is CASSGGGRVNYGYTF. The DNA of the CDR3 is TGTGCCAGCAGTGGAGGGGGCAGGGTTAACTATGGCTACACCTTC.

The chain couples TRBV18 to TRBJ1-2, with D unclear. V was shortened by 4 bases and J by 4 bases, with 13 bases between the two germline ends. The CDR3 length is 14 residues. Germline V gives CDR1 KGHSH, CDR2 LQKENI. The CDR3 nucleotides are TGTGCCAGCTCACGGGAGGGAAGCGGCTATGGCTACACCTTC. It specifies CASSREGSGYGYTF.

This clone occurred a few times. The V and J genes are TRBV7-9 and TRBJ1-6; the D gene is possibly TRBD1 (5 bases). The length of the CDR3 is 15 residues. CDR1 and CDR2 (germline): SEHNR, FQNEAQ (reference sequence). The V end lost 5 bases, the J end lost 13 bases, and 21 bases lay between the germline ends. Here the CDR3 DNA reads TGTGCCAGCAGCCCATACATAGGGGAGGGGACCCCCCTCCACTTT. Encoded protein: CASSPYIGEGTPLHF.